This T cell receptor (beta chain) originates from a study of control samples from healthy donors and cancer patients. The CDR3 extends over 15 amino acids. Trimming pared 3 bases from V and 4 bases from J, leaving 15 bases between. Germline CDR1 and CDR2: SGHRS and YFSETQ. Points on this clone: This sample includes further DNA sequences coding for the same CDR3.

Assay: immunoSEQ multiplex PCR; the TCRdb copy retains only in-frame clones and omits some. The sample shows roughly 95,000 clones, roughly nine tenths of them seen only once. The sequencing input was blood. The genes are TRBV5-1 and TRBJ2-3; TRBD1 is a possible D gene (6 bases). The receptor comes from a woman aged 25 to 39 in good health. The CDR3 is CASSSGTYGPDTQYF. In DNA form, the CDR3 reads TGCGCCAGCAGCTCAGGGACATATGGTCCAGATACGCAGTATTTT.